This TCR beta chain was sequenced during a study of tumor-infiltrating lymphocytes in localized non-small cell lung cancer. For the study at large: Resected tumor was paired with non-adjacent uninvolved lung from the same patient.

The count of this clone is one. Its antigen remains unidentified. TCRdb keeps only in-frame clones here, not all; method: immunoSEQ multiplex PCR. Of some 30,000 clones listed, approximately 85% were seen once; the top ten hold under 2.5%. There are 13 residues in the CDR3. The germline CDR1 and CDR2 sequences are SQVTM and ANQGSEA. V was clipped by 1 base and J by 6 bases, with 12 bases between them. Study-level results: Higher tumor T cell infiltration than in uninvolved lung was supported by TCRbeta sequencing. No link was found between tumor T-cell fraction and recurrence-free survival.

Sequences were obtained from lung tumor tissue. The TCR originated in a human donor with non-small cell lung cancer. The J gene is TRBJ1-2, the V gene TRBV29-1; D gene unclear. The CDR3 protein is CSVEGWQTNGYTF. CDR3 sequence (DNA): TGCAGCGTTGAAGGGTGGCAGACGAATGGCTACACCTTC.